The clone carrying this T cell receptor (beta chain) was seen a few times. Its matching antigen is unknown. Quantitative 5'-RACE with molecular barcodes was used to make the TCR beta libraries. Via MiXCR, TCRdb re-called the 5' RACE reads, giving one row per CDR3 protein. The table records some 840,000 distinct CDR3 sequences, approximately 10% of them present only once. The data derive from a study of CD8 T cells in ankylosing spondylitis. Study-level findings and limits: Relatively rare in peripheral blood, disease-linked clones were also CD8+. Reports say disease-linked clones showed up significantly more in matched ankylosing spondylitis synovial fluid. Certain motif variants had earlier appeared in reactive arthritis synovial fluid and blood. Made up of about eight highly homologous variants, a TCR beta motif appeared characteristic of ankylosing spondylitis blood.

This CDR3 is built from 15 residues. Germline values: CDR1 MNHEY, CDR2 SMNVEV (reference sequence). With V trimmed by 6 bases and J by 2 bases, 2 bases remained unmatched. The chain joins TRBV27 to TRBJ1-6, with 9 bases identical to TRBD1. The sequencing sample was made of blood, either unsorted or a sorted T cell fraction (not recorded which). The sequence was collected from a male donor with ankylosing spondylitis. The CDR3 coding sequence is TGTGCCAGCAGACGACAGGGGGCCTATAATTCACCCCTCCACTTT. Translation: CASRRQGAYNSPLHF.